The 21 T cell receptor beta chains presented below share a single source sample, sequenced in a study of beta chain features in type 1 diabetes. Expressed TCRB transcripts were sequenced, since all the RNA that had been isolated was reverse transcribed. The repertoire was sequenced with immunoSEQ multiplex PCR; TCRdb's copy has only in-frame clones and lacks some. The sample shows under 200,000 clones, roughly 9.1% of them seen only once. The sequenced sample consisted of central memory CD4+ T cells from blood. The receptor source for this set is a woman aged 18-29 years in good health.

The chain uses TRBV9 and TRBJ2-2; TRBD2 might be the D (5 bases). V lost 0 bases and J 4 bases, leaving 10 bases between the germline ends. CDR1 is SGDLS, CDR2 YYNGEE, per germline. This CDR3 comprises 15 residues. CDR3 sequence reads: CASSVGTPLTGELFF. In DNA form, the CDR3 reads TGTGCCAGCAGCGTAGGGACTCCTCTCACCGGGGAGCTGTTTTTT.

This clone appeared a few times. The chain links TRBV6-5 to TRBJ2-7; 12 nucleotides line up with TRBD1. This CDR3 is 13 amino acids long. V was pared by 8 bases and J by 6 bases, with 5 bases of the junction left unmatched. The germline V gene has CDR1 MNHEY and CDR2 SVGAGI. In DNA form, the CDR3 reads TGTGCCAGCTACAGGGACAGGGGGCTCGAGCAGTACTTC. This codes for CASYRDRGLEQYF.

This clone was picked up a small number of times. The rearrangement joins TRBV7-2 to TRBJ2-7, with 8 bases identical to TRBD2. CDR1 SGHTA and CDR2 FQGNSA come from the germline V gene. The V and J ends lost 3 bases and 3 bases, in that order; junction bases with no gene match: 4. The CDR3 runs to 14 residues. CDR3 in amino acids: CASSFGGGNYEQYF. In nucleotides, the CDR3 is TGTGCCAGCAGCTTCGGCGGGGGGAACTACGAGCAGTACTTC. The full variable domain, completed using reference TRBV7-2 and TRBJ2-7, is GAGVSQSPSNKVTEKGKDVELRCDPISGHTALYWYRQSLGQGLEFLIYFQGNSAPDKSGLPSDRFSAERTGGSVSTLTIQRTQQEDSAVYLCASSFGGGNYEQYFGPGTRLTVT.

This clone was counted between two and nine times. The J gene is TRBJ1-4, the V gene TRBV28, with D unclear. CDR1 is MDHEN and CDR2 is SYDVKM in the germline V gene. The V end lost 5 bases, the J end lost 6 bases, and 7 bases lay between the germline ends. The CDR3 extends over 12 amino acids. As DNA, the CDR3 is TGTGCCAGCAGTCTGCAGGATGAAAAACTGTTTTTT. Translated: CASSLQDEKLFF.

The chain employs TRBV7-9 and TRBJ2-7; a weak D match, TRBD1 (6 bases). Trimming removed 5 bases from V and 3 bases from J, with 17 bases in between. CDR3 length: 15 residues. Germline V gene lookup returns CDR1 SEHNR and CDR2 FQNEAQ (reference sequence). The CDR3 protein is CASSTGNESYYEQYF. Written as DNA, the CDR3 is TGTGCCAGCAGCACAGGGAATGAGTCCTACTACGAGCAGTACTTC. Full variable domain (rest looked up from reference TRBV7-9 and TRBJ2-7): DTGVSQNPRHKITKRGQNVTFRCDPISEHNRLYWYRQTLGQGPEFLTYFQNEAQLEKSRLLSDRFSAERPKGSFSTLEIQRTEQGDSAMYLCASSTGNESYYEQYFGPGTRLTVT.

This clone was observed a handful of times. The junction shows a germline mismatch at one end, possibly a read error. V is TRBV11-2 and J is TRBJ2-1, with TRBD1 as a possible D gene (6 bases). Germline V gene lookup returns CDR1 SGHAT and CDR2 FQNNGV. The CDR3 covers 14 residues. The DNA for the CDR3 is TGCGCCAGCAGCCTGCTTGTGAGGGACACTGAGCAGTTCTTC. This gives the protein CASSLLVRDTEQFF.

The chain is built from TRBV4-2 and TRBJ2-5; maybe TRBD2 (6 bases). The CDR3 loop spans 16 amino acids. Germline CDR1 and CDR2: LGHNA and YNFKEQ. V lost 0 bases and J lost 5, with 16 bases in between. The CDR3 reads CASSQDGRGVDETQYF. The CDR3 DNA is TGTGCCAGCAGCCAAGATGGGCGGGGAGTAGACGAGACCCAGTACTTC.

The J gene is TRBJ2-5, the V gene TRBV6-5; tentatively, D is TRBD2 (5 bases). V was shortened by 7 bases and J by 2 bases, with 17 bases between the two germline ends. Germline V gives CDR1 MNHEY, CDR2 SVGAGI. CDR3 size: 15 residues. This CDR3 reads CASKGSGSPQETQYF. CDR3 sequence (DNA): TGTGCCAGCAAGGGCAGCGGCAGCCCTCAAGAGACCCAGTACTTC.

V and J are TRBV4-2 and TRBJ2-5; TRBD2 matches 10 bases. The trim removed 4 bases at V and 4 bases at J, leaving 3 bases unmatched. Germline loops: CDR1 LGHNA, CDR2 YNFKEQ. There are 14 residues in the CDR3. CDR3 coding DNA: TGTGCCAGCAGCCGAGGACTAGCGGTAGAGACCCAGTACTTC. This translates into CASSRGLAVETQYF.

This clone was found a few times. The chain has TRBV5-1 and TRBJ1-2; D not certain. V was clipped by 0 bases and J by 2 bases, with 8 bases between them. Germline-derived CDR1 and CDR2 are SGHRS and YFSETQ. The CDR3 spans 14 residues. The CDR3 loop is CASSLGPGNYGYTF. The CDR3 DNA reads as TGCGCCAGCAGCTTGGGTCCGGGGAACTATGGCTACACCTTC.

The gene calls are TRBV5-1 and TRBJ1-1, with D perhaps TRBD1 (6 bases). Trimming cost V 4 bases and J 1 base, with 11 bases left between them. CDR1 SGHRS and CDR2 YFSETQ come from the germline V gene. CDR3 length: 14 residues. CDR3 in amino acids: CASSTTGQNTEAFF. DNA of the CDR3: TGCGCCAGCAGCACCACAGGGCAGAACACTGAAGCTTTCTTT.

The chain joins TRBV2 to TRBJ2-2; tentatively, D is TRBD2 (6 bases). CDR1 and CDR2 from the germline V gene are SNHLY and FYNNEI. The CDR3 contains 15 residues. V was shortened by 10 bases and J by 5 bases, with 20 bases between the two germline ends. CDR3 residues: CAIVVGLGGTGELFF. CDR3 sequence (DNA): TGTGCCATAGTAGTGGGACTGGGCGGGACCGGGGAGCTGTTTTTT. Looking up the rest from reference TRBV2 and TRBJ2-2 gives the full variable domain: EPEVTQTPSHQVTQMGQEVILRCVPISNHLYFYWYRQILGQKVEFLVSFYNNEISEKSEIFDDQFSVERPDGSNFTLKIRSTKLEDSAMYFCAIVVGLGGTGELFFGEGSRLTVL.

This clone has only a few counts. The chain joins TRBV30 to TRBJ2-2; D may be TRBD1 (6 bases). The CDR3 consists of 14 residues. V was pared by 3 bases and J by 0 bases, with 8 bases between. The germline gives CDR1 GTSNPN, CDR2 SVGIG (reference sequence). CDR3 loop: CAWRGAANTGELFF. The CDR3 nucleotides are TGTGCCTGGAGGGGGGCCGCGAACACCGGGGAGCTGTTTTTT.

This chain links TRBV15 with TRBJ1-5; tentative D call: TRBD1 (6 bases). V lost 0 bases to trimming and J lost 6 bases, with 15 bases between them. The V gene's germline CDR1 is LNHNV and CDR2 YYDKDF (reference sequence). The CDR3 is 16 residues long. The CDR3 sequence: CATSRDTGTQSQPQHF. Written as DNA, the CDR3 is TGTGCCACCAGCAGAGATACAGGGACCCAATCTCAGCCCCAGCATTTT.

A few counts support this clone. V usage is TRBV7-9 and J usage is TRBJ1-1, with D unresolved. With 3 bases removed from V and 0 bases from J, the gap between germline ends came to 8 bases. From germline, CDR1 is SEHNR and CDR2 FQNEAQ (reference sequence). The CDR3 totals 14 residues. CDR3 in DNA: TGTGCCAGCAGCTTGAGTCACCTGAACACTGAAGCTTTCTTT. Protein sequence: CASSLSHLNTEAFF.

As to this clone: A junction boundary mismatches the germline segment, possibly from a read error. This rearrangement joins TRBV7-7 to TRBJ2-5; the D gene is possibly TRBD2 (6 bases). This CDR3 contains 15 residues. Germline assignment: CDR1 SSHAT and CDR2 FNYEAQ (reference sequence). CDR3 sequence: CASSLAAGTFETQYF. CDR3 nucleotide sequence: TGTGCTAGCAGCTTAGCGGCAGGGACTTTCGAGACCCAGTACTTC.

The J gene is TRBJ2-5, the V gene TRBV2; TRBD2 might be the D (6 bases). V was cut by 4 bases and J by 2 bases, with 14 bases left in between. This CDR3 comprises 15 residues. Germline assignment: CDR1 SNHLY and CDR2 FYNNEI. The CDR3 nucleotides are TGTGCCAGCAGTGGAAGACTAGAGATACAAGAGACCCAGTACTTC. Encoded protein: CASSGRLEIQETQYF.

This clone was seen a handful of times. The V and J genes are TRBV5-1 and TRBJ2-5; 10 positions match TRBD1. V lost 7 bases to trimming and J lost 2 bases; unmatched junction nucleotides: 11. The CDR3 extends over 16 amino acids. The germline CDR1 and CDR2 sequences are SGHRS and YFSETQ. This CDR3 reads CASGPGQGSVQETQYF. The CDR3 DNA follows: TGCGCCAGCGGACCGGGACAGGGGTCAGTGCAAGAGACCCAGTACTTC.

As regards this clone: A far larger clone is a single base away, which makes a read error likely. Other DNA sequences in this sample translate to the same CDR3. This chain links TRBV4-1 with TRBJ2-3; 12 nucleotides agree with TRBD2. This CDR3 comprises 16 residues. Germline CDR1 and CDR2: MGHRA and YSYEKL. The CDR3, as DNA: TGTGCCAGCAGCCAAGATCTAGCGGGGGGGCCAGATACGCAGTATTTT. Translated: CASSQDLAGGPDTQYF.

A few counts support this clone. The chain uses TRBV9 and TRBJ2-1; D is perhaps TRBD1 (6 bases). The germline V gene encodes CDR1 SGDLS and CDR2 YYNGEE. The germline V and J ends were trimmed by 1 base and 10 bases, with 12 bases remaining between them. CDR3 length equals 13 residues. The CDR3 bases are TGTGCCAGCAGCGTATCAGTAGGGGGAGAGCAGTTCTTC. Encoded protein: CASSVSVGGEQFF. The variable domain in full, completed from reference TRBV9 and TRBJ2-1, reads DSGVTQTPKHLITATGQRVTLRCSPRSGDLSVYWYQQSLDQGLQFLIQYYNGEERAKGNILERFSAQQFPDLHSELNLSSLELGDSALYFCASSVSVGGEQFFGPGTRLTVL.

The V gene is TRBV5-6, the J gene TRBJ2-1; 11 nucleotides agree with TRBD2. CDR3 length: 16 amino acids. V lost 4 bases and J lost 8; bases outside the gene matches: 11. Germline loops: CDR1 SGHDT, CDR2 YYEEEE. The CDR3 DNA follows: TGTGCCAGCAGCCCTCGTCTAGCGGGAGGTGTCTATGAGCAGTTCTTC. Translated: CASSPRLAGGVYEQFF. Supplemented by reference TRBV5-6 and TRBJ2-1, the full variable domain reads DAGVTQSPTHLIKTRGQQVTLRCSPKSGHDTVSWYQQALGQGPQFIFQYYEEEERQRGNFPDRFSGHQFPNYSSELNVNALLLGDSALYLCASSPRLAGGVYEQFFGPGTRLTVL.